A single sample gave rise to the 16 T cell receptor beta chains below, sequenced in a study of CD8+CD57+ T cells in acquired aplastic anemia. The study profiled TCR beta VDJ and CDR3 using genomic DNA as template. One entry per CDR3 protein results from TCRdb running MiXCR on the reads. The sample includes about 290,000 distinct CDR3 sequences, 45% to 65% of them seen just once. Before being chosen for sequencing, patients had shown CD8+CD57+ cell expansion by flow cytometry. Input material: sorted CD4+, CD8+, or CD8+CD57+ T cells (not recorded which) from PBMCs. These receptors were taken from a human donor with aplastic anemia.

CDR3 in amino acids: CASRAGVPTEQYF. CDR3 DNA sequence: TGTGCCAGCAGGGCAGGGGTTCCCACCGAGCAGTACTTC. The rearrangement joins TRBV25-1 to TRBJ2-7, with TRBD1 as a possible D gene (6 bases). In germline, CDR1 is MGHDK, CDR2 SYGVNS. The germline V and J ends were trimmed by 6 bases and 6 bases, with 15 bases remaining between them. The CDR3 has 13 amino acids.

The table lists this clonotype with many counts. The chain joins TRBV3-1 to TRBJ2-7, with D uncertain. V was trimmed by 5 bases and J by 3 bases, leaving 8 bases between them. The CDR3 is 12 amino acids. Germline CDR1 and CDR2: LGHDT and YNNKEL (reference sequence). The CDR3 bases are TGTGCCAGCAGCGCAGCAAGCTACGAGCAGTACTTC. It encodes CASSAASYEQYF.

The table lists this clonotype with a few counts. The chain couples TRBV2 to TRBJ2-7; 7 positions match TRBD1. The germline gives CDR1 SNHLY, CDR2 FYNNEI. The V gene end was trimmed by 7 bases and the J gene end by 6 bases; junction bases not matched to a gene: 6. CDR3 size: 12 residues. CDR3 protein: CASTKTGFEQYF. The CDR3 region has the DNA TGTGCCAGCACGAAGACAGGGTTCGAGCAGTACTTC. Complete variable domain (other parts from reference TRBV2 and TRBJ2-7): EPEVTQTPSHQVTQMGQEVILRCVPISNHLYFYWYRQILGQKVEFLVSFYNNEISEKSEIFDDQFSVERPDGSNFTLKIRSTKLEDSAMYFCASTKTGFEQYFGPGTRLTVT.

The chain employs TRBV5-6 and TRBJ2-3, with D perhaps being TRBD1 or TRBD2 (6 bases each). The CDR3 is 18 amino acids. V lost 0 bases to trimming and J lost 0 bases, with 17 bases between them. Germline V lookup: CDR1 SGHDT, CDR2 YYEEEE. The CDR3 region has the DNA TGTGCCAGCAGCTTGGCCCGGGGGCAGGTGGCTAGCACAGATACGCAGTATTTT. Amino acids: CASSLARGQVASTDTQYF.

This clonotype occurred many times. The gene calls are TRBV15 and TRBJ1-6, with D perhaps matching TRBD1 (6 bases). The CDR3 extends over 15 amino acids. V shed 0 bases and J shed 10 bases, with 13 bases lying between them. Germline-derived CDR1 and CDR2 are LNHNV and YYDKDF (reference sequence). As DNA, the CDR3 is TGTGCCACCAGCAGAGATCTAGGGGGACGGTCACCCCTCCACTTT. As protein: CATSRDLGGRSPLHF.

This chain uses TRBV7-6 with TRBJ1-1; D gene uncertain. The CDR3 length is 13 residues. V was cut by 4 bases and J by 2 bases, with 8 bases left in between. Germline CDR1 reads SGHVS; CDR2 reads FNYEAQ. This CDR3 is CASSWGINTEAFF. The DNA for the CDR3 is TGTGCCAGCAGCTGGGGAATCAACACTGAAGCTTTCTTT. The whole variable domain, remainder taken from reference TRBV7-6 and TRBJ1-1, is GAGVSQSPRYKVTKRGQDVALRCDPISGHVSLYWYRQALGQGPEFLTYFNYEAQQDKSGLPNDRFSAERPEGSISTLTIQRTEQRDSAMYRCASSWGINTEAFFGQGTRLTVV.

This clonotype appeared a few times. V is TRBV20-1 and J is TRBJ1-6, with 7 bases aligning to TRBD1. V lost 3 bases and J lost 4; bases outside the gene matches: 3. Germline loops: CDR1 DFQATT, CDR2 SNEGSKA (reference sequence). This CDR3 comprises 14 residues. CDR3 nucleotide sequence: TGCAGTGCTAGGGGGGGACAGTATAATTCACCCCTCCACTTT. Its protein is CSARGGQYNSPLHF.

This clonotype was found a few times. The chain carries TRBV7-2 and TRBJ2-2, with D possibly TRBD1 on 5 matching bases. Deletions cut 1 base from V and 5 bases from J, with 8 bases between. This CDR3 comprises 14 residues. CDR1 and CDR2 (germline): SGHTA, FQGNSA. The DNA for the CDR3 is TGTGCCAGCAGCTTAGGGGGCAGAACCGGGGAGCTGTTTTTT. Translating gives CASSLGGRTGELFF.

Many counts were recorded for this clonotype. V is TRBV7-6 and J is TRBJ1-3; D gene uncertain. The CDR3 spans 15 residues. The ends were cut back, 5 bases at V and 4 bases at J, with 15 bases in the middle. Germline values: CDR1 SGHVS, CDR2 FNYEAQ. The CDR3 DNA follows: TGTGCCAGCAGCGTTCTAGAGACGGTCGGAAACACCATATATTTT. As protein: CASSVLETVGNTIYF. Based on the CDR3 plus reference TRBV7-6 and TRBJ1-3, the full variable domain is GAGVSQSPRYKVTKRGQDVALRCDPISGHVSLYWYRQALGQGPEFLTYFNYEAQQDKSGLPNDRFSAERPEGSISTLTIQRTEQRDSAMYRCASSVLETVGNTIYFGEGSWLTVV.

This clonotype showed up just a few times. This rearrangement joins TRBV24-1 to TRBJ2-2; 8 nucleotides agree with TRBD2. The CDR3 consists of 16 residues. V was clipped by 3 bases and J by 4 bases; unmatched bases: 6. Germline V gene lookup returns CDR1 KGHDR and CDR2 SFDVKD. The CDR3 loop is CATSDQSGSRTGELFF. The CDR3 DNA sequence: TGTGCCACCAGTGATCAAAGCGGGAGTCGCACCGGGGAGCTGTTTTTT.

This clonotype turned up a few times. The rearrangement joins TRBV9 to TRBJ2-5, with TRBD2 matching over 8 bases. The trim removed 4 bases at V and 5 bases at J, leaving 10 bases unmatched. Germline V gene data show CDR1 as SGDLS and CDR2 as YYNGEE. The CDR3 covers 15 residues. The DNA for the CDR3 is TGTGCCAGCAGCCGAGGAGGGACTAGTGGGGAGACCCAGTACTTC. It is translated as CASSRGGTSGETQYF.

This clonotype was found once. This chain joins TRBV20-1 and TRBJ2-5; D unresolved. The CDR3 is 14 amino acids. The V and J ends lost 0 bases and 1 base respectively, with 9 bases between them. Per germline, CDR1 DFQATT and CDR2 SNEGSKA (reference sequence). The CDR3 nucleotides are TGCAGTGCTAGAGATATCGACTTCCAAGAGACCCAGTACTTC. Translated, it gives CSARDIDFQETQYF.

As concerns this clonotype: The junction and the germline gene differ at one end; a read error may be behind it. The chain employs TRBV6-2 or TRBV6-3 and TRBJ2-3, with D possibly TRBD1 on 5 matching bases. Germline CDR1 is MNHEY and CDR2 is SVGEGT. The CDR3 is 16 amino acids. CDR3 amino acids: CASSESYRRATGTQYF. The CDR3 bases are TGCGCCAGCAGTGAGTCCTACCGAAGGGCCACAGGTACGCAGTATTTT.

The chain couples TRBV20-1 to TRBJ1-4; 8 positions match TRBD1. The V segment lost 0 bases and the J segment 1 base; nucleotides outside the gene matches: 4. The germline V gene has CDR1 DFQATT and CDR2 SNEGSKA (reference sequence). The length of the CDR3 is 16 residues. CDR3 sequence reads: CSARDPTGVTNEKLFF. The CDR3 DNA reads as TGCAGTGCTAGAGATCCGACAGGGGTAACTAATGAAAAACTGTTTTTT.

The rearrangement joins TRBV20-1 to TRBJ2-7; TRBD2 is a possible D gene (6 bases). CDR1 and CDR2 from the germline V gene are DFQATT and SNEGSKA (reference sequence). The CDR3 extends over 14 amino acids. V was shortened by 7 bases and J by 5 bases, with 21 bases between the two germline ends. CDR3 amino acids: CSGGRLSGSHEQYF. CDR3 nucleotides: TGCAGTGGAGGGAGGTTGTCGGGGAGCCACGAGCAGTACTTC.

J is TRBJ2-3 and V is TRBV2; TRBD1 or TRBD2 may be the D gene (5 bases each). This CDR3 spans 15 amino acids. Deletions cut 6 bases from V and 0 bases from J, with 13 bases between. Germline V CDR1 and CDR2: SNHLY, FYNNEI. CDR3 nucleotides: TGTGCCAGCAGCAACCGGGACCTGAGCACAGATACGCAGTATTTT. Its protein is CASSNRDLSTDTQYF.